These 21 T cell receptor beta chains share one sample of origin, sequenced in a study of metastatic and nonmetastatic thyroid tumors. TCRdb ran MiXCR on the PCR reads. The sample contains over 7,000 clones, approximately 31% of which appear only once. Ahead of thyroid surgery, no patient had received treatment of any kind. The specimen sequenced was tumor tissue. All receptors derive from a female donor with papillary thyroid cancer or a benign thyroid nodule (not recorded which). Some clones in this sample may be carry-over from other donors' samples.

The CDR3 is CASSAGGHNEQFF. Here the CDR3 DNA reads TGTGCCAGCAGTGCCGGGGGCCATAATGAGCAGTTCTTC. The genes are TRBV6-2 or TRBV6-3 and TRBJ2-1; D is possibly TRBD1 or TRBD2 (6 bases each). The CDR3 contains 13 residues. Per germline, CDR1 MNHEY and CDR2 SVGEGT. V was cut by 5 bases and J by 7 bases, with 12 bases left in between.

This clone was detected only a few times. The chain joins TRBV2 to TRBJ1-2, with D tentatively TRBD1 (5 bases). The CDR3 runs to 14 residues. From germline, CDR1 is SNHLY and CDR2 FYNNEI. Trimming stripped 2 bases from V and 5 bases from J, with 12 bases between. CDR3 nucleotides: TGTGCCAGCAGTGAACGGGACGGGGGATATGGCTACACCTTC. Its protein is CASSERDGGYGYTF.

V and J are TRBV6-1 and TRBJ1-1; possible D gene TRBD1, 5 bases. CDR3 length: 13 residues. In germline, CDR1 is MNHNS, CDR2 SASEGT. Trimming removed 5 bases at V and 3 bases at J, with 10 bases between. The DNA for the CDR3 is TGTGCCAGCAGTTTGCAGGGTCACACTGAAGCTTTCTTT. Its translation: CASSLQGHTEAFF.

The genes are TRBV5-6 and TRBJ1-6; 9 bases map to TRBD1. V was clipped by 1 base and J by 11 bases; unmatched bases: 13. The CDR3 is made up of 17 amino acids. CDR1 SGHDT and CDR2 YYEEEE come from the germline V gene. As DNA, the CDR3 is TGTGCCAGCAGCTTGTTTGGCCCGGGACAGGGAATCCCACCCCTCCACTTT. Translating gives CASSLFGPGQGIPPLHF.

This clone is categorized as hyperexpanded (1% or more). The chain recombines TRBV6-1 with TRBJ1-5, with unresolved D. Trimming removed 4 bases from V and 0 bases from J, with 7 bases in between. The germline CDR1 and CDR2 sequences are MNHNS and SASEGT. The CDR3 sequence is 14 residues long. The CDR3, as DNA: TGTGCCAGCAGTGGGATCTATAGCAATCAGCCCCAGCATTTT. Encoded protein: CASSGIYSNQPQHF.

This clone was counted ten times or more. The CDR3 loop is CASSLNAGVGDQPQHF. In DNA form, the CDR3 reads TGTGCCAGCAGCTTGAATGCCGGGGTAGGGGATCAGCCCCAGCATTTT. The chain links TRBV5-8 to TRBJ1-5, with D possibly TRBD1 on 5 matching bases. Deletions cut 1 base from V and 5 bases from J, with 16 bases between. Per germline, CDR1 SGHTS and CDR2 YDEGEE. The CDR3 runs 16 residues.

This clone was seen repeatedly, ten times or more. The chain recombines TRBV19 with TRBJ2-1, with 10 bases identical to TRBD2. The CDR3 totals 16 residues. V trimming: 3 bases; J trimming: 7 bases; junction bases outside the gene matches: 9. Germline CDR1 is LNHDA and CDR2 is SQIVND (reference sequence). Here the CDR3 DNA reads TGTGCCAGTAGTATCGGAAGCGGGAGGGCGGGGAATGAGCAGTTCTTC. It codes for CASSIGSGRAGNEQFF.

V gene TRBV6-6 combines with J gene TRBJ2-2; a weak D match, TRBD1 (6 bases). Germline assignment: CDR1 MNHNY and CDR2 SVGAGI (reference sequence). The V end lost 6 bases, the J end lost 3 bases, and 11 bases lay between the germline ends. The CDR3 has 14 residues. In nucleotides, the CDR3 is TGTGCCAGCAGGGCCGGGACACACACCGGGGAGCTGTTTTTT. It is translated as CASRAGTHTGELFF.

By frequency in the sample, this clone is medium-sized (0.01 to 0.1%). The chain has TRBV6-1 and TRBJ2-5; no firm D call. CDR3 length: 11 residues. V dropped 5 bases and J dropped 7 bases, with 8 bases sitting between them. The germline CDR1 and CDR2 sequences are MNHNS and SASEGT. CDR3 nucleotides: TGTGCCAGCAGTTACGAACGGACCCAGTACTTC. Amino acids: CASSYERTQYF.

This clone is labeled as medium-sized. The chain uses TRBV5-1 and TRBJ2-6; 7 nucleotides match TRBD2. The CDR3 is 15 residues long. Looked up from germline, CDR1 is SGHRS and CDR2 is YFSETQ. V was pared by 3 bases and J by 3 bases, with 3 bases of the junction left unmatched. CDR3 loop: CASSSSGIGANVLTF. The CDR3 nucleotides are TGCGCCAGCAGCTCCAGCGGGATTGGGGCCAACGTCCTGACTTTC.

This clone showed up just once. A much more abundant neighbour one base away suggests this may be a read error. This CDR3 is also generated by other DNA sequences in the sample. This rearrangement joins TRBV11-1 to TRBJ2-1, with 7 bases that match TRBD1. The germline V gene has CDR1 SGHAT and CDR2 FQDESV (reference sequence). Losses at the gene ends were 7 bases for V and 4 bases for J; bases not matched to a gene: 13. This CDR3 has 16 residues. CDR3 sequence (DNA): TGTGCCAGCAAACCTCCCGGTACAGGGGCGTACAATGAGCAGTTCTTC. Amino acid sequence: CASKPPGTGAYNEQFF.

This clone was recorded a few times. The V gene is TRBV25-1, the J gene TRBJ2-7, with 7 bases aligning to TRBD1. The germline CDR1 and CDR2 sequences are MGHDK and SYGVNS. The CDR3 has 15 residues. V shed 3 bases, J shed 1 base, and the junction held 6 bases outside the gene matches. The DNA for the CDR3 is TGTGCCAGCAGTGATTGTGACAGGGTTTCCTACGAGCAGTACTTC. Protein: CASSDCDRVSYEQYF.

This clone is medium-sized (0.01 to 0.1%) by share. The rearrangement joins TRBV29-1 to TRBJ1-2, with D tentatively TRBD1 (6 bases). CDR1 SQVTM and CDR2 ANQGSEA come from the germline V gene. This CDR3 region has 13 residues. V gave up 1 base and J gave up 8 bases, with 14 bases separating them. As DNA, the CDR3 is TGCAGCGTTGAAGGGAGGACAGAGTGGGGCTACACCTTC. Translated: CSVEGRTEWGYTF.

This clone is termed large (0.1 to 1%). The chain combines TRBV6-1 with TRBJ2-7, with D unclear. Germline lookup yields CDR1 MNHNS and CDR2 SASEGT. V was pared by 8 bases and J by 4 bases, with 15 bases between. The CDR3 spans 13 residues. CDR3 coding DNA: TGTGCCAGCGGTTTGAGCCTCGGTTACGAGCAGTACTTC. Translating gives CASGLSLGYEQYF.

The V and J genes are TRBV20-1 and TRBJ2-7; D is perhaps TRBD1 (5 bases). This CDR3 is 13 amino acids long. The germline gives CDR1 DFQATT, CDR2 SNEGSKA (reference sequence). V was trimmed by 3 bases and J by 5 bases, leaving 14 bases between them. The CDR3: CSARAWGYHEQYF. DNA of the CDR3: TGCAGTGCTAGGGCCTGGGGCTACCACGAGCAGTACTTC.

This clone is classed as medium-sized (0.01 to 0.1%). The CDR3 DNA is TGTGCCAGCAGCCATATCCAGCCTTTAGAGCAGTACTTC. Protein: CASSHIQPLEQYF. The V gene is TRBV7-9, the J gene TRBJ2-7, with D hard to call. The CDR3 sequence is 13 residues long. Germline V gene sequence: CDR1 SEHNR, CDR2 FQNEAQ (reference sequence). V was clipped by 5 bases and J by 7 bases, with 15 bases between them.

This clone is medium-sized (0.01 to 0.1%) in the sample. V and J are TRBV4-2 and TRBJ1-4; D may be TRBD1 (5 bases). CDR1 is LGHNA and CDR2 is YNFKEQ in the germline V gene. V was cut by 4 bases and J by 2 bases, with 14 bases left in between. This CDR3 has 16 amino acids. The DNA for the CDR3 is TGTGCCAGCAGCCGTACTAAGGGGCTGACTAATGAAAAACTGTTTTTT. Its translation: CASSRTKGLTNEKLFF.

The V and J genes are TRBV6-2 or TRBV6-3 and TRBJ2-6; D not resolved. Germline V gene data show CDR1 as MNHEY and CDR2 as SVGEGT. The ends were cut back, 0 bases at V and 0 bases at J, with 3 bases in the middle. The CDR3 contains 15 residues. CDR3 coding DNA: TGTGCCAGCAGTTACTCCAGCTCTGGGGCCAACGTCCTGACTTTC. This translates into CASSYSSSGANVLTF.

Relative to its sample, this clone is medium-sized. The chain joins TRBV18 to TRBJ2-5; D could derive from TRBD1 or TRBD2 (5 bases each). CDR3 size: 14 residues. V was cut by 6 bases and J by 4 bases, with 15 bases left in between. The germline V gene encodes CDR1 KGHSH and CDR2 LQKENI. CDR3 sequence: CASSPGAGRETQYF. CDR3 DNA sequence: TGTGCCAGCTCCCCCGGGGCGGGTCGAGAGACCCAGTACTTC.

CDR3 loop: CASSVEGAFNEKLFF. DNA of the CDR3: TGTGCCAGCAGCGTAGAAGGCGCCTTCAATGAAAAACTGTTTTTT. The chain couples TRBV9 to TRBJ1-4; D is unclear. CDR3 length: 15 residues. Trimming removed 0 bases from V and 5 bases from J, with 11 bases in between. Germline V gene lookup returns CDR1 SGDLS and CDR2 YYNGEE.

The chain combines TRBV6-1 with TRBJ2-2, with 12 nucleotides matching TRBD2. Unmatched junction bases numbered 9, after V lost 6 bases and J lost 7 bases. Germline CDR1 is MNHNS and CDR2 is SASEGT. This CDR3 comprises 16 residues. For the CDR3, the DNA is TGTGCCAGCAGCTTCCTAGCGGGAGGGCAGGACGGGGAGCTGTTTTTT. Its protein is CASSFLAGGQDGELFF.